The rows below give T cell receptor beta chains drawn from one sample of a study of blood T cells in healthy people across ages. TCRdb reprocessed the 5' RACE reads via MiXCR and lists one record per CDR3 protein. The sample has approximately 350,000 distinct CDR3 sequences, approximately 51% seen once. The specimen was blood. The receptors here all came from a man aged 55 to 69 in good health. Each CDR3 is given with its conserved first and last residue. The order of the fields is V gene, J gene, clone size, D gene, CDR3 protein, CDR3 DNA. A D gene is named only where the DNA matches it firmly. Rows give clone size only sometimes, using once, few, many, or a class for an expanded clone.

TRBV2,TRBJ2-7,.,TRBD1,CASTPGQGTYEQYF,TGTGCCAGCACTCCGGGACAGGGGACCTACGAGCAGTACTTC
TRBV20-1,TRBJ2-5,.,.,CSAQTPEQETQYF,TGCAGTGCGCAAACCCCGGAGCAAGAGACCCAGTACTTC
TRBV10-3,TRBJ2-1,.,TRBD2,CAIQAGTSDEQFF,TGTGCCATCCAGGCCGGGACTAGCGATGAGCAGTTCTTC
TRBV20-1,TRBJ2-7,few,.,CSASGQTYEQYF,TGCAGTGCTAGCGGGCAGACCTACGAGCAGTACTTC
TRBV28,TRBJ2-4,.,.,CASSLTGGGDIQYF,TGTGCCAGCAGTTTAACCGGGGGCGGGGACATTCAGTACTTC
TRBV28,TRBJ2-5,few,.,CASSFPTGQLQETQYF,TGTGCCAGCAGTTTCCCGACCGGACAGTTACAAGAGACCCAGTACTTC
TRBV5-1,TRBJ2-7,few,.,CASRPSRDRYEQYF,TGCGCCAGCAGGCCAAGCAGGGACCGGTACGAGCAGTACTTC
TRBV9,TRBJ2-7,.,TRBD2,CASSAGTRGYNEQYF,TGTGCCAGCAGCGCGGGGACTAGGGGTTACAATGAGCAGTACTTC
TRBV6-8,TRBJ2-7,many,.,CASSLGSCGIEQYF,TGTGCCAGCAGTTTGGGTTCCTGCGGGATCGAGCAGTACTTC
TRBV12-3/TRBV12-4,TRBJ2-3,.,.,CASSLRERGTDTQYF,TGTGCCAGCAGTTTACGGGAGCGGGGCACAGATACGCAGTATTTT
TRBV7-2,TRBJ2-7,.,.,CASSLGVGGWDYEQYF,TGTGCCAGCAGCTTAGGGGTTGGGGGCTGGGACTACGAGCAGTACTTC